The clone carrying this TCR beta chain was seen a handful of times. These data belong to a study of response to subunit inactivated influenza vaccine. A single record per CDR3 protein comes from TCRdb applying MiXCR to the RT-PCR reads. Of about 540,000 distinct CDR3 sequences listed, under 30% are singletons. Germline assignment: CDR1 LGHNA and CDR2 YNFKEQ. This CDR3 comprises 15 residues. V shed 1 base and J 5 bases; nucleotides not matched to a gene: 5. The data were also submitted as part of a second study, on T cells expressing NK-cell markers. That paper states: UMIs accompanied the 5'RACE template switching by which TCR beta cDNA was made. Sorted CD3+CD56+NKG2C+, CD3+CD56+NKG2C- and CD3+CD56-NKG2C+ T cells provided the TCR beta repertoires. Seropositivity for HCMV was found in seven of the eight sequenced donors, with one seronegative. Among the experiments, several used an anti-gamma-delta TCR antibody to restrict sorting to alpha-beta TCR T cells. Once again these clonotypes came out on top in the CD3+CD56-NKG2C+ fraction of a few donors.

The input for sequencing was CD4+ T cells sorted from PBMCs, taken approximately 13 days after vaccination. The TCR comes from a man aged 50 to 59 who received an inactivated influenza vaccine. This chain uses TRBV4-2 with TRBJ1-1; 9 nucleotides agree with TRBD1. The CDR3 nucleotides read TGTGCCAGCAGCCAAGGAGGGACAGGGTGGACTGAAGCTTTCTTT. This sequence encodes CASSQGGTGWTEAFF.